Listed below are T cell receptor beta chains from one sample, sequenced in a study of OX40 agonist ivuxolimab in advanced cancers. Here immunoSEQ multiplex PCR was the method, and the copy in TCRdb shows in-frame clones only, minus some. Of about 64,000 clones listed, around 83% were seen once; the top ten hold around 5%. Sequenced here: CD4+ or CD8+ T cells sorted from blood, sampled in a trial of the OX40 agonist ivuxolimab. Receptors were obtained from an adult with an advanced solid tumor such as melanoma, head and neck, liver or kidney cancer. Both conserved end residues are part of each CDR3. Fields, in order: J gene, D gene, clone size, V gene, CDR3 DNA, CDR3 protein. D genes are given only for firm matches. Size values are once, few and many counts, or a class for expanded clones, and some rows have none.

j_call: TRBJ1-1
d_call: NA
clone_size: NA
v_call: TRBV18
cdr3_nt: TGTGCCAGCTCACGCGGGGGTAGAAACACTGAAGCTTTCTTT
cdr3_aa: CASSRGGRNTEAFF

j_call: TRBJ1-2
d_call: NA
clone_size: NA
v_call: TRBV10-3
cdr3_nt: TGTGCCATCAGTGACAGTGGGCAGGGCTACACCTTC
cdr3_aa: CAISDSGQGYTF

j_call: TRBJ2-1
d_call: NA
clone_size: NA
v_call: TRBV5-4
cdr3_nt: TGTGCCAGCAGCTTGGCCCTCCGTAAGAATGAGCAGTTCTTC
cdr3_aa: CASSLALRKNEQFF

j_call: TRBJ2-5
d_call: TRBD2
clone_size: once
v_call: TRBV29-1
cdr3_nt: TGCAGCGTTGAACTAGCGGGGGCCCAAGAGACCCAGTACTTC
cdr3_aa: CSVELAGAQETQYF

j_call: TRBJ1-1
d_call: NA
clone_size: NA
v_call: TRBV5-1
cdr3_nt: TGCGCCAGCAGCTTGGTAGCGAGGGGGAACACTGAAGCTTTCTTT
cdr3_aa: CASSLVARGNTEAFF

j_call: TRBJ2-7
d_call: NA
clone_size: NA
v_call: TRBV5-1
cdr3_nt: TGCGCCAGCAATTCAGCTACTACCTACGAGCAGTACTTC
cdr3_aa: CASNSATTYEQYF

j_call: TRBJ1-1
d_call: NA
clone_size: NA
v_call: TRBV5-1
cdr3_nt: TGCGCCAGCAGCGCCGTGGCGACGGAGAACACTGAAGCTTTCTTT
cdr3_aa: CASSAVATENTEAFF

j_call: TRBJ2-6
d_call: NA
clone_size: few
v_call: TRBV6-1
cdr3_nt: TGTGCAGGGTGGGACACAAACTCTGGGGCCAACGTCCTGACTTTC
cdr3_aa: CAGWDTNSGANVLTF

j_call: TRBJ1-1
d_call: NA
clone_size: NA
v_call: TRBV19
cdr3_nt: TGTGCCAGTAGAATCGAGAACACTGAAGCTTTCTTT
cdr3_aa: CASRIENTEAFF

j_call: TRBJ2-3
d_call: NA
clone_size: NA
v_call: TRBV20-1
cdr3_nt: TGCAGTGCCAGGGGATATATGCAGTATTTT
cdr3_aa: CSARGYMQYF

j_call: TRBJ2-1
d_call: TRBD2
clone_size: NA
v_call: TRBV4-1
cdr3_nt: TGCGCCAGCAGCCAGGGGGGGTTGATCAATGAGCAGTTCTTC
cdr3_aa: CASSQGGLINEQFF

j_call: TRBJ1-2
d_call: NA
clone_size: NA
v_call: TRBV19
cdr3_nt: TGTGCCAGTAGTATTTCGAGGACTAACTATGGCTACACCTTC
cdr3_aa: CASSISRTNYGYTF

j_call: TRBJ1-1
d_call: NA
clone_size: NA
v_call: TRBV7-9
cdr3_nt: TGTGCCAGCAGCCCTCGGTTGGTGACGAACACTGAAGCTTTCTTT
cdr3_aa: CASSPRLVTNTEAFF

j_call: TRBJ1-2
d_call: NA
clone_size: NA
v_call: TRBV10-3
cdr3_nt: TGTGCCACAGGGTGGGGTGACTATGGCTACACCTTC
cdr3_aa: CATGWGDYGYTF

j_call: TRBJ2-3
d_call: TRBD2
clone_size: NA
v_call: TRBV9
cdr3_nt: TGTGCCAGCAGCGTAGGGACTAGCGGCACAGATACGCAGTATTTT
cdr3_aa: CASSVGTSGTDTQYF

j_call: TRBJ1-3
d_call: TRBD1
clone_size: NA
v_call: TRBV5-6
cdr3_nt: TGTGCCAGCAGCCCGGGACAGGGCGTTGTAAACACCATATATTTT
cdr3_aa: CASSPGQGVVNTIYF

j_call: TRBJ2-1
d_call: TRBD2
clone_size: NA
v_call: TRBV7-9
cdr3_nt: TGTGCCAGCAGCTTAGCTAGCGGGGGGGCAGATGAGCAGTTCTTC
cdr3_aa: CASSLASGGADEQFF

j_call: TRBJ2-6
d_call: NA
clone_size: NA
v_call: TRBV30
cdr3_nt: TGTGCCTGCCCAGGGGCCGCTGGGGCCAACGTCCTGACTTTC
cdr3_aa: CACPGAAGANVLTF

j_call: TRBJ2-3
d_call: NA
clone_size: once
v_call: TRBV30
cdr3_nt: TGTGCCTGGAGGGTGGGGCCTTCCACAGATACGCAGTATTTT
cdr3_aa: CAWRVGPSTDTQYF

j_call: TRBJ2-7
d_call: TRBD2
clone_size: NA
v_call: TRBV5-1
cdr3_nt: TGCGCCAGCAGCTTGGATAGCGGGATAGGCGAGCAGTACTTC
cdr3_aa: CASSLDSGIGEQYF